What follows is one T cell receptor beta chain and its context. Its antigen is unidentified. The sample is drawn from a study of B cell selection in AIRE deficiency. The CDR3 contains 16 residues. V shed 4 bases, J shed 1 base, and the junction held 8 bases outside the gene matches. Germline CDR1 is MNHNY and CDR2 is SVGAGI (reference sequence). Authors' data handling: Patients' Tregs yielded tens of thousands of distinct TCRbeta sequences; donors' 9.56x10^4. The table came from immunoSEQ multiplex PCR; TCRdb's copy has only in-frame clones and leaves some out. That table furnishes V, J and clone size, whereas the DNA furnished D and trimming. The table lists roughly 23,000 clones, around 90% of them singletons. Regulatory T cells were sorted as CD4+CD25hiCD127low/negative cells. Controls came from healthy donors unrelated to patients. General observations from the study: With only TCRbeta sequenced, roughly 40% of shared healthy Treg sequences overlapped Tconv. Around a third of healthy-donor shared Treg TCRbeta sequences appeared in patient Tconv cells.

The sequenced sample consisted of CD4+CD25+ Tregs sorted from PBMCs. The clonotype originates from a human donor in good health. The chain uses TRBV6-6 and TRBJ1-1; 8 bases agree with TRBD1. The CDR3 DNA follows: TGTGCCAGCAGTTCCCCTTCCGGGACAGGGAACACTGAAGCTTTCTTT. Its protein product is CASSSPSGTGNTEAFF.